The 11 T cell receptor beta chains reported below all come from one sample, sequenced in a study of technical replicates of blood from a handful of donors. Some clones are missing from TCRdb's copy, which holds only in-frame ones; the method was immunoSEQ multiplex PCR. The data show roughly 70,000 clones, with about 94% seen just once and about 0.4% held by the top ten. Sequenced input: T cells isolated from PBMCs. Every receptor here comes from a human donor in good health.

This rearrangement joins TRBV9 to TRBJ2-3; 14 nucleotides align to TRBD2. V lost 3 bases, J lost 1 base, and 10 bases stayed unmatched. Looked up from germline, CDR1 is SGDLS and CDR2 is YYNGEE. The CDR3 loop spans 19 amino acids. CDR3 sequence (DNA): TGTGCCAGCAGCGCTACCGGGACTAGCGGGAGTGTTGGCACAGATACGCAGTATTTT. Its translation is CASSATGTSGSVGTDTQYF.

The gene calls are TRBV4-3 and TRBJ1-4, with D hard to call. Trimming removed 0 bases at V and 3 bases at J, with 8 bases between. The CDR3 consists of 15 residues. Germline V gene data show CDR1 as LGHNA and CDR2 as YSLEER. This chain's CDR3 is CASSQDMGPNEKLFF. DNA for the CDR3: TGCGCCAGCAGCCAAGACATGGGCCCTAATGAAAAACTGTTTTTT.

The chain links TRBV7-6 to TRBJ2-1, with D tentatively TRBD1 (6 bases). The ends were cut back, 5 bases at V and 5 bases at J, with 16 bases in the middle. The CDR3 has 15 residues. Germline CDR1 is SGHVS and CDR2 is FNYEAQ. The CDR3, as DNA: TGTGCCAGCAGCCCCAAAGCCAGGGGCGACAATGAGCAGTTCTTC. It translates to CASSPKARGDNEQFF.

The V gene is TRBV11-3, the J gene TRBJ2-1, with TRBD2 identical over 7 bases. V lost 4 bases to trimming and J lost 11 bases; unmatched junction nucleotides: 2. The CDR3 sequence is 11 residues long. Looked up from germline, CDR1 is SGHNT and CDR2 is YENEEA. The CDR3 reads CASSSAGKQFF. DNA for the CDR3: TGTGCCAGCAGCTCAGCGGGGAAGCAGTTCTTC.

This clone has only one observation. V usage is TRBV6-1 and J usage is TRBJ1-1; D is uncertain. The CDR3 totals 13 residues. V lost 7 bases to trimming and J lost 2 bases, with 11 bases between them. Per the germline V gene, CDR1 is MNHNS and CDR2 is SASEGT. CDR3 nucleotides: TGTGCCAGCAACCAATACAGAAACACTGAAGCTTTCTTT. It translates to CASNQYRNTEAFF.

V gene TRBV7-9 combines with J gene TRBJ2-5; TRBD2 agrees at 9 bases. This CDR3 spans 16 amino acids. The J segment lost 0 bases and the V segment lost 3 bases, leaving 5 bases of the junction unmatched. Germline loops: CDR1 SEHNR, CDR2 FQNEAQ (reference sequence). The CDR3: CASSFLSGRYQETQYF. CDR3 DNA sequence: TGTGCCAGCAGCTTCCTGAGCGGGAGGTACCAAGAGACCCAGTACTTC.

The chain carries TRBV28 and TRBJ1-1; D is possibly TRBD1 (5 bases). The CDR3 contains 14 residues. CDR1 and CDR2 from the germline V gene are MDHEN and SYDVKM. V was shortened by 6 bases and J by 3 bases, with 14 bases between the two germline ends. CDR3 nucleotides: TGTGCCAGCAGGCACCCAGGGCGAGACACTGAAGCTTTCTTT. It translates to CASRHPGRDTEAFF.

This clone was seen once. This chain joins TRBV6-5 and TRBJ1-2; D possibly corresponds to TRBD1 (5 bases). The germline V and J ends were trimmed by 4 bases and 7 bases, with 10 bases remaining between them. Germline assignment: CDR1 MNHEY and CDR2 SVGAGI. The CDR3 length is 12 residues. CDR3 DNA sequence: TGTGCCAGCAGTTTACAAGGGGTTGGCTACACCTTC. Residues: CASSLQGVGYTF.

This clone was detected once. The chain couples TRBV10-3 to TRBJ1-5, with a weak D call TRBD1 (6 bases). Trimming took off 0 bases at V and 4 bases at J, with 7 bases between the two ends. Germline V gene sequence: CDR1 ENHRY, CDR2 SYGVKD. The CDR3 totals 14 residues. CDR3 nucleotides: TGTGCCATCAGTGAGTCAGGGGGAAATCAGCCCCAGCATTTT. This codes for CAISESGGNQPQHF.

The chain uses TRBV6-5 and TRBJ1-1, with no clear D. Deletions cut 1 base from V and 8 bases from J, with 11 bases between. The CDR3 totals 13 residues. Germline V gene sequence: CDR1 MNHEY, CDR2 SVGAGI. This chain's CDR3 is CASSYFDGKEAFF. The CDR3 DNA sequence: TGTGCCAGCAGTTACTTTGACGGGAAAGAAGCTTTCTTT.

Here the CDR3 reads CASSQSGRGSEQYF. CDR3 in DNA: TGCGCCAGCAGTCAATCTGGGAGGGGTAGCGAGCAGTACTTC. The chain couples TRBV23-1 to TRBJ2-7, with TRBD2 matching 7 bases. TRBV23-1 is identified as an open reading frame with a role that is uncertain. V dropped 0 bases and J dropped 6; count of bases not matched to a gene: 5. This CDR3 contains 14 residues.